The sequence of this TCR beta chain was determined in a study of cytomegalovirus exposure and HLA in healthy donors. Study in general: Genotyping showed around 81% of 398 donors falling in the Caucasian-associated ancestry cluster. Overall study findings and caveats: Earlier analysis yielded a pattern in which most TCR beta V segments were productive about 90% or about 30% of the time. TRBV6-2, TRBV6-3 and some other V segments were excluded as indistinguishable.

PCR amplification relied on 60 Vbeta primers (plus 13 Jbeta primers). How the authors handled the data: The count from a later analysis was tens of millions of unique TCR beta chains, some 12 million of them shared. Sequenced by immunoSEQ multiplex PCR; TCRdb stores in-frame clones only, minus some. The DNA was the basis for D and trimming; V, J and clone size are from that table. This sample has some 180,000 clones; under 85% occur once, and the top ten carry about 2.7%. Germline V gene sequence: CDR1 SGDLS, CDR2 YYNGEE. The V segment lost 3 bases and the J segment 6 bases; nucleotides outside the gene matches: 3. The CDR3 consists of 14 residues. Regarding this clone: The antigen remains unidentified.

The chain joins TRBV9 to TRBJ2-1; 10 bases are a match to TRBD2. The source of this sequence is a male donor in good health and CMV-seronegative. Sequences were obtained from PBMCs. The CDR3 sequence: CASSGLAGANEQFF. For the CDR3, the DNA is TGTGCCAGCAGCGGCCTAGCGGGGGCCAATGAGCAGTTCTTC.